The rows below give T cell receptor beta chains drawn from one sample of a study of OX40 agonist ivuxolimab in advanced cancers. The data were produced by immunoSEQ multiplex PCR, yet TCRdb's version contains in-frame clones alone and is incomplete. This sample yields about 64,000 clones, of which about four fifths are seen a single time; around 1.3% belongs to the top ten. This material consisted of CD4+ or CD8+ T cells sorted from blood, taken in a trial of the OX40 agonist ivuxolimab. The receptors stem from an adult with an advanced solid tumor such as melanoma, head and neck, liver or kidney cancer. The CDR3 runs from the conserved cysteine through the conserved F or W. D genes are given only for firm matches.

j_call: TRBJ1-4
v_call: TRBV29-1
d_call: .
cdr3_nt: TGCAGCGTTGAAGCTGCTAATGAAAAACTGTTTTTT
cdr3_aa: CSVEAANEKLFF

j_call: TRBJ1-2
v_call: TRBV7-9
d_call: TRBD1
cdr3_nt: TGTGCCAGCAGCCTAGGGACAGGGGAGGAGATAGGGAACTATGGCTACACCTTC
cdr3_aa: CASSLGTGEEIGNYGYTF

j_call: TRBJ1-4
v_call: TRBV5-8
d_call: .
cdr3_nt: TGTGCCAGCAGCTTGTTTCCTGACGAAAAACTGTTTTTT
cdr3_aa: CASSLFPDEKLFF

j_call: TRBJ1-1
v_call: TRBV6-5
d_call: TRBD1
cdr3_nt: TGTGCCAGCAGTTACCGCCGAGTAGGGGGCAACACTGAAGCTTTCTTT
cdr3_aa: CASSYRRVGGNTEAFF

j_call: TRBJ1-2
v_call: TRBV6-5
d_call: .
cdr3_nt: TGTGCCAGCAGTTACTCGATACAGGGAGGCTATGGCTACACCTTC
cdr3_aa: CASSYSIQGGYGYTF

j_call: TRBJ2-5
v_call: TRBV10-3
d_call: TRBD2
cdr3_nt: TGTGCCATTCGGGATAGCGGGGGGGCCGGCGAGACCCAGTACTTC
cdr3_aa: CAIRDSGGAGETQYF

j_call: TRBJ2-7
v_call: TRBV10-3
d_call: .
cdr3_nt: TGTGCCATCAGTGATGGGGCAGGAACGGGCGAGCAGTACTTC
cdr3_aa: CAISDGAGTGEQYF

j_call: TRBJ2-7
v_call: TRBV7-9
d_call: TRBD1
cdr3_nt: TGTGCCAGCAGCTCCCGGGACAGGAGCTCCTACGAGCAGTACTTC
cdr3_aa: CASSSRDRSSYEQYF

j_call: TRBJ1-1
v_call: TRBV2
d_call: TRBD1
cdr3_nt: TGTGCCAGCACTGGACAGGGGAGTACTGAAGCTTTCTTT
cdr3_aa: CASTGQGSTEAFF

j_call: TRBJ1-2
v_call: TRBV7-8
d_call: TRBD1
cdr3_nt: TGTGCCAGCAGCGCCCAAATTCGGACAGGCAGCGATGGCTACACCTTC
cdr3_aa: CASSAQIRTGSDGYTF

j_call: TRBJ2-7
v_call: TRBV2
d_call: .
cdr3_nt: TGTGCCAGCAGTGGGGTCAGGGAGCAGTACTTC
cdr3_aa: CASSGVREQYF